What follows is one T cell receptor beta chain and its context. Its antigen is still unknown. This record belongs to a study of T cell repertoires in cytomegalovirus infection. TCRdb re-analysed the reads in MiXCR, keeping a single row per CDR3 protein. This table has 95,000 to 120,000 distinct CDR3 sequences, roughly 31% appearing once. The specimen was CD8+ T cells from cultured PBMCs, collected from culture after CMV antigen stimulation. This receptor was taken from a human donor in good health (CMV status not recorded). Some clones in this sample may be carry-over from other donors' samples.

CDR3 sequence reads: CASSSGTGMNQETQYF. CDR3 nucleotides: TGTGCCAGCAGCTCCGGGACAGGAATGAACCAAGAGACCCAGTACTTC. V usage is TRBV7-9 and J usage is TRBJ2-5; 8 nucleotides align to TRBD1. The V and J ends lost 4 bases and 0 bases, in that order; junction bases with no gene match: 7. The germline V gene has CDR1 SEHNR and CDR2 FQNEAQ (reference sequence). This CDR3 contains 16 residues.